What follows are 8 T cell receptor beta chains derived from one specimen sequenced in a study of blood T cell repertoires in COVID-19. This table comes from immunoSEQ multiplex PCR, and its TCRdb copy is limited to in-frame clones, with some not included. The sample contains roughly 100,000 clones, 75% to 85% of which appear only once. Source material: peripheral blood. Receptors originate from a man aged 60 to 69 with acute or convalescent COVID-19.

The rearrangement links TRBV11-3 to TRBJ1-2, with 9 positions matching TRBD1. Trimming removed 1 base from V and 6 bases from J; junction bases left unmatched: 3. Germline CDR1 reads SGHNT; CDR2 reads YENEEA. The CDR3 is 14 residues long. The CDR3 coding sequence is TGTGCCAGCAGCTTAGGGAGGACAGGGGATGGCTACACCTTC. This gives the protein CASSLGRTGDGYTF.

The rearrangement uses TRBV18 and TRBJ2-3; D is ambiguous. Germline CDR1 and CDR2: KGHSH and LQKENI. CDR3 length equals 14 residues. V gave up 0 bases and J gave up 2 bases, with 6 bases separating them. CDR3 sequence (DNA): TGTGCCAGCTCACCACCACTTTTCACAGATACGCAGTATTTT. Protein: CASSPPLFTDTQYF.

V is TRBV10-2 and J is TRBJ2-3; 7 bases match TRBD2. CDR1 and CDR2 from the germline V gene are WSHSY and SAAADI. The length of the CDR3 is 15 residues. The V gene end was trimmed by 6 bases and the J gene end by 5 bases; junction bases not matched to a gene: 11. The CDR3 loop reads CASSTSRGGGDTQYF. The CDR3 coding sequence is TGCGCCAGCAGCACAAGTCGCGGGGGTGGAGATACGCAGTATTTT.

The genes are TRBV4-1 and TRBJ2-7; D is undetermined. The germline CDR1 and CDR2 sequences are MGHRA and YSYEKL. Trimming shortened V by 0 bases and J by 3 bases, and 18 bases separated the two germline ends. The CDR3 extends over 17 amino acids. The CDR3 protein is CASSQDPSRGARYEQYF. CDR3 DNA sequence: TGCGCCAGCAGCCAAGACCCGTCCCGCGGAGCGCGCTACGAGCAGTACTTC.

This clone was counted between two and nine times. The V and J genes are TRBV4-1 and TRBJ1-4, with D possibly matching TRBD1 (6 bases). This CDR3 spans 17 amino acids. The germline V gene encodes CDR1 MGHRA and CDR2 YSYEKL. The germline V and J ends were trimmed by 2 bases and 8 bases, with 21 bases remaining between them. The CDR3 spells CASSQPRATGAREKLFF. CDR3 bases: TGCGCCAGCAGCCAACCCCGGGCGACAGGAGCAAGAGAAAAACTGTTTTTT.

DNA of the CDR3: TGTGCCAGCAGCTTAGCCGGGAACGGGGCCAACGTCCTGACTTTC. Its protein is CASSLAGNGANVLTF. The rearrangement uses TRBV7-8 and TRBJ2-6, with a weak D call TRBD2 (5 bases). CDR3 length: 15 amino acids. V gave up 0 bases and J gave up 4 bases, with 7 bases separating them. The germline gives CDR1 SGHVS, CDR2 FQNEAQ.

The genes are TRBV5-4 and TRBJ2-6; D might be TRBD2 (5 bases). Germline CDR1 SGHNT, CDR2 YYREEE (reference sequence). This CDR3 region has 15 residues. Trimming cost V 3 bases and J 1 base, with 8 bases left between them. This CDR3 reads CASSSPGSGANVLTF. The CDR3 bases are TGTGCCAGCAGCTCCCCGGGATCTGGGGCCAACGTCCTGACTTTC.

CDR3 bases: TGTGCCAGCAGCTTGCAACATGGCTCTGGAAACACCATATATTTT. It is translated as CASSLQHGSGNTIYF. The V gene is TRBV7-2, the J gene TRBJ1-3; no firm D call. Trimming cost V 3 bases and J 0 bases, with 9 bases left between them. The CDR3 is 15 residues long. Germline V gene data show CDR1 as SGHTA and CDR2 as FQGNSA.